Listed below are T cell receptor beta chains from one sample, sequenced in a study of blood T cell repertoires in COVID-19. The data were produced by immunoSEQ multiplex PCR, yet TCRdb's version contains in-frame clones alone and is incomplete. In the table there are more than 200,000 clones, more than 85% of which are singletons. The sample comprised peripheral blood. Receptors were obtained from a woman aged 55-69 years with COVID-19, enrolled during active disease. CDR3s include the opening cysteine and the closing phenylalanine or tryptophan. D genes are given only for firm matches. Clone size is not always given. Where it is, it says once, few, many or a class for expanded clones.

V,J,size,D,CDR3,DNA
TRBV7-2,TRBJ2-7,NA,NA,CASSFDRSSYEQYF,TGTGCCAGCAGCTTTGACAGGAGCTCCTACGAGCAGTACTTC
TRBV19,TRBJ2-7,NA,NA,CASSIAGGASENYEQYF,TGTGCCAGTAGTATAGCTGGGGGGGCTAGCGAGAACTACGAGCAGTACTTC
TRBV9,TRBJ2-1,NA,NA,CASSVGGGASYNEQFF,TGTGCCAGCAGCGTAGGTGGCGGTGCTTCCTACAATGAGCAGTTCTTC
TRBV30,TRBJ1-6,few,NA,CAWTLEPHSPLHF,TGTGCCTGGACCCTAGAACCGCATTCACCCCTCCACTTT
TRBV28,TRBJ1-1,NA,NA,CASITSGNTEAFF,TGTGCCAGCATCACGAGTGGGAACACTGAAGCTTTCTTT
TRBV12-5,TRBJ1-1,NA,NA,CASGSGGVAFF,TGTGCTAGTGGCTCGGGGGGGGTTGCTTTCTTT
TRBV5-1,TRBJ1-3,NA,NA,CASSPEQGSGNTIYF,TGCGCCAGCAGCCCCGAACAGGGCTCGGGAAACACCATATATTTT
TRBV6-5,TRBJ1-1,NA,NA,CASRGLNTEAFF,TGTGCCAGTCGGGGGTTAAACACTGAAGCTTTCTTT
TRBV5-8,TRBJ1-5,NA,NA,CASSLGARGSRGWPQHF,TGTGCCAGCAGCTTGGGGGCCAGGGGAAGCCGGGGTTGGCCCCAGCATTTT
TRBV24-1,TRBJ1-2,NA,NA,CATSDSPPTGIHGYTF,TGTGCCACCAGTGACTCTCCCCCGACAGGTATACATGGCTACACCTTC
TRBV12-3/TRBV12-4,TRBJ2-5,NA,NA,CASSLLAGETQYF,TGTGCCAGCAGTTTACTAGCTGGAGAGACCCAGTACTTC
TRBV6-4,TRBJ2-1,NA,TRBD2,CASSPIAGVNNEQFF,TGTGCCAGCAGCCCTATAGCGGGAGTGAACAATGAGCAGTTCTTC
TRBV3-1/TRBV3-2,TRBJ2-7,NA,NA,CASSQGASDPSSYEQYF,TGTGCCAGCAGCCAAGGGGCTAGCGATCCCAGCTCCTACGAGCAGTACTTC
TRBV28,TRBJ1-2,NA,TRBD1,CASREDRTNYGYTF,TGTGCCAGCAGAGAGGACAGGACTAACTATGGCTACACCTTC
TRBV2,TRBJ1-6,NA,NA,CASSVDGKGSPLHF,TGTGCCAGCAGTGTGGACGGAAAGGGGTCACCCCTCCACTTT
TRBV6-5,TRBJ2-2,NA,NA,CASSRLRNTGELFF,TGTGCCAGCAGCAGACTCAGGAACACCGGGGAGCTGTTTTTT
TRBV10-2,TRBJ1-2,NA,NA,CASSGQNYGYTF,TGCGCCAGCAGTGGACAGAACTATGGCTACACCTTC
TRBV13,TRBJ2-1,NA,TRBD2,CASSRGTSGRNEQFF,TGTGCCAGCAGCCGCGGGACTAGCGGGAGGAATGAGCAGTTCTTC
TRBV24-1,TRBJ1-4,NA,NA,CATSGGGNEKLFF,TGTGCCACCAGTGGGGGGGGGAATGAAAAACTGTTTTTT
TRBV4-2,TRBJ2-5,NA,NA,CASSQDYREETQYF,TGTGCCAGCAGCCAAGATTACAGGGAAGAGACCCAGTACTTC
TRBV6-6,TRBJ1-5,once,NA,CASSYLGNQPQHF,TGTGCCAGCAGTTACTTAGGCAATCAGCCCCAGCATTTT
TRBV30,TRBJ1-2,NA,NA,CAWSAGLDPNYGYTF,TGTGCCTGGAGCGCGGGCCTCGACCCTAACTATGGCTACACCTTC
TRBV28,TRBJ2-7,NA,TRBD1,CASTTGNYEQYF,TGTGCCAGCACGACAGGGAACTACGAGCAGTACTTC
TRBV3-1/TRBV3-2,TRBJ1-2,NA,NA,CASSSGQLYGYTF,TGTGCTAGCAGCTCTGGACAGTTGTATGGCTACACCTTC